Following are 8 T cell receptor beta chains from one sample sequenced in a study of T cells after yellow fever vaccination. TCRdb redid the calling of the 5' RACE reads with MiXCR, one entry per CDR3 protein. In the table there are hundreds of thousands of distinct CDR3 sequences, around 4% of which are singletons. The sequences come from PBMCs, collected on the day of the yellow fever booster vaccination. The receptors come from a man younger than 35 who received the YFV17D yellow fever vaccine.

This clonotype was picked up a small number of times. V and J are TRBV29-1 and TRBJ2-2, with 8 bases lining up with TRBD2. V shed 4 bases and J 1 base; nucleotides not matched to a gene: 8. CDR3 length: 16 residues. Germline assignment: CDR1 SQVTM and CDR2 ANQGSEA. The CDR3 region is CSVVAGGYLNTGELFF. The CDR3 DNA sequence: TGCAGCGTTGTCGCGGGGGGCTACTTGAACACCGGGGAGCTGTTTTTT.

Ten or more counts support this clonotype. The rearrangement joins TRBV11-2 to TRBJ2-5; D might be TRBD2 (6 bases). The V end was cut by 3 bases, the J end by 7 bases, with 15 bases between. The CDR3 has 14 amino acids. Per the germline V gene, CDR1 is SGHAT and CDR2 is FQNNGV. The CDR3 spells CASSFFSGERTQYF. Here the CDR3 DNA reads TGTGCCAGCAGCTTTTTCTCGGGGGAAAGGACCCAGTACTTC.

V is TRBV5-5 and J is TRBJ2-7, with D tentatively TRBD1 (6 bases). V shed 5 bases and J shed 3 bases, with 18 bases lying between them. Looked up from germline, CDR1 is SGHKS and CDR2 is YYEKEE (reference sequence). The CDR3 has 15 amino acids. CDR3 region: CASRNRDGGLYEQYF. In DNA, the CDR3 is TGTGCCAGCAGGAACAGGGACGGCGGCCTCTACGAGCAGTACTTC.

In its sample, this clonotype was seen a few times. The chain has TRBV7-2 and TRBJ2-7, with TRBD2 identical over 8 bases. CDR3 length equals 14 residues. Trimming cost V 2 bases and J 10 bases; bases outside gene matches: 10. Germline V CDR1 and CDR2: SGHTA, FQGNSA. In nucleotides, the CDR3 is TGTGCCAGCAGCTTACTACCCGCGGGGGGCCATCAGTACTTC. It encodes CASSLLPAGGHQYF. Looking up the rest from reference TRBV7-2 and TRBJ2-7 gives the full variable domain: GAGVSQSPSNKVTEKGKDVELRCDPISGHTALYWYRQSLGQGLEFLIYFQGNSAPDKSGLPSDRFSAERTGGSVSTLTIQRTQQEDSAVYLCASSLLPAGGHQYFGPGTRLTVT.

The chain links TRBV18 to TRBJ2-3, with unresolved D. The V and J ends lost 0 bases and 11 bases respectively, with 12 bases between them. CDR3 length: 13 amino acids. Germline CDR1 reads KGHSH; CDR2 reads LQKENI. The CDR3 region has the DNA TGTGCCAGCTCACCACCGTCAAGGGAAGAGCAGTATTTT. The encoded protein is CASSPPSREEQYF.

The table lists this clonotype with many counts. The rearrangement links TRBV7-6 to TRBJ2-1, with TRBD2 matching over 10 bases. Trimming at V came to 0 bases and at J to 4 bases, leaving 9 bases not matched to a gene. Germline lookup yields CDR1 SGHVS and CDR2 FNYEAQ. The CDR3 runs 18 residues. In nucleotides, the CDR3 is TGTGCCAGCAGCTTAGCGCTCCTAGCGGGGGCGCCTTACAATGAGCAGTTCTTC. Protein: CASSLALLAGAPYNEQFF. Looking up the rest from reference TRBV7-6 and TRBJ2-1 gives the full variable domain: GAGVSQSPRYKVTKRGQDVALRCDPISGHVSLYWYRQALGQGPEFLTYFNYEAQQDKSGLPNDRFSAERPEGSISTLTIQRTEQRDSAMYRCASSLALLAGAPYNEQFFGPGTRLTVL.

There are many counts of this clonotype. This chain links TRBV6-6 with TRBJ2-4; 11 bases line up with TRBD2. CDR1 is MNHNY and CDR2 is SVGAGI in the germline V gene (reference sequence). V lost 2 bases and J lost 8; bases outside the gene matches: 5. The CDR3 consists of 15 residues. The CDR3 DNA reads as TGTGCCAGCAGTTACCCTAGCGGGGGGTCGTACATTCAGTACTTC. Translating gives CASSYPSGGSYIQYF.

Points on this clonotype: The junction and the germline gene differ at one end; a read error may be behind it. V and J are TRBV7-6 and TRBJ1-1, with D hard to call. The V gene's germline CDR1 is SGHVS and CDR2 FNYEAQ. The CDR3 has 12 residues. CDR3 DNA sequence: TGTTCCAGCAGCTTAGTATCTACTGAAGCTTTCTTT. It yields the protein CSSSLVSTEAFF.